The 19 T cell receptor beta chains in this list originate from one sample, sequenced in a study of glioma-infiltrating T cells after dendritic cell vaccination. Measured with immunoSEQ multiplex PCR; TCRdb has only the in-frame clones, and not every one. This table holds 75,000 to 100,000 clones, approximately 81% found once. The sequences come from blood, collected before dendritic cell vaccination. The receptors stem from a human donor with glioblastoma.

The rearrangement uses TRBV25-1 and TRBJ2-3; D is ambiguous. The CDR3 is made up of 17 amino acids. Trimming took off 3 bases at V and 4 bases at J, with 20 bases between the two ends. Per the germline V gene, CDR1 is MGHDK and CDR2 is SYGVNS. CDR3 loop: CASSDSVFPIIADTQYF. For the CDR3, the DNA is TGTGCCAGCAGTGACTCCGTCTTCCCCATTATAGCAGATACGCAGTATTTT.

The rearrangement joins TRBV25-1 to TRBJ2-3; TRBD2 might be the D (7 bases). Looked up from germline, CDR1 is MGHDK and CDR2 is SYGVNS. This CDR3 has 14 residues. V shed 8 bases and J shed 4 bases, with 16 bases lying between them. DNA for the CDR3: TGTGCCAGCTCCGATACGGGGGGCCCAGATACGCAGTATTTT. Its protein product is CASSDTGGPDTQYF.

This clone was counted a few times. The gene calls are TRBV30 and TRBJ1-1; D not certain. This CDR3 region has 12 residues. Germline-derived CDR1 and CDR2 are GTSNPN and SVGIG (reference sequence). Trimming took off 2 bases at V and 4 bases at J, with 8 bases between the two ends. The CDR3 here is CAWSKGGTEAFF. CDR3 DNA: TGTGCCTGGAGTAAGGGAGGCACTGAAGCTTTCTTT. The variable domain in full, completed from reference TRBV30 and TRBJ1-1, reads SQTIHQWPATLVQPVGSPLSLECTVEGTSNPNLYWYRQAAGRGLQLLFYSVGIGQISSEVPQNLSASRPQDRQFILSSKKLLLSDSGFYLCAWSKGGTEAFFGQGTRLTVV.

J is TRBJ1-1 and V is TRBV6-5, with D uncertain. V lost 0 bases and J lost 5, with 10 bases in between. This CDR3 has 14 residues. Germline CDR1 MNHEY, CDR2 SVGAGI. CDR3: CASSYSMGGTEAFF. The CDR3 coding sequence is TGTGCCAGCAGTTACTCGATGGGAGGTACTGAAGCTTTCTTT.

The CDR3 coding sequence is TGTGCCAGCAGCTTAGTCAGGACTAGCGGAGTCTACGAGCAGTACTTC. This translates into CASSLVRTSGVYEQYF. The chain joins TRBV11-2 to TRBJ2-7; 10 bases map to TRBD2. V was clipped by 1 base and J by 3 bases; unmatched bases: 6. The CDR3 spans 16 residues. Germline V CDR1 and CDR2: SGHAT, FQNNGV. Based on the CDR3 plus reference TRBV11-2 and TRBJ2-7, the full variable domain is EAGVAQSPRYKIIEKRQSVAFWCNPISGHATLYWYQQILGQGPKLLIQFQNNGVVDDSQLPKDRFSAERLKGVDSTLKIQPAKLEDSAVYLCASSLVRTSGVYEQYFGPGTRLTVT.

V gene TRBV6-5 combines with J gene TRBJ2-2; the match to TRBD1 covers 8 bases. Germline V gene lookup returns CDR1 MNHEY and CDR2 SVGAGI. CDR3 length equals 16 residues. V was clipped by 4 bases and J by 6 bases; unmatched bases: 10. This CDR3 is CASSFVQGAPPGELFF. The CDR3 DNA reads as TGTGCCAGCAGTTTCGTGCAGGGGGCGCCCCCCGGGGAGCTGTTTTTT.

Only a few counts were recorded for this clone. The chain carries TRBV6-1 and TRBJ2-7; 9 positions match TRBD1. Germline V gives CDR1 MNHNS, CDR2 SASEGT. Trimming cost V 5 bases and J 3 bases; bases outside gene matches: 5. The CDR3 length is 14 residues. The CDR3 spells CASSLTGGDYEQYF. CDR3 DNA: TGTGCCAGCAGTTTGACAGGGGGAGACTACGAGCAGTACTTC.

The CDR3 DNA follows: TGTGCCAGCAGCCTGGGACAATACGAGCAGTACTTC. It codes for CASSLGQYEQYF. V gene TRBV5-4 combines with J gene TRBJ2-7; D is perhaps TRBD1 (6 bases). Trimming took off 4 bases at V and 4 bases at J, with 9 bases between the two ends. Germline V gives CDR1 SGHNT, CDR2 YYREEE (reference sequence). The CDR3 has 12 amino acids.

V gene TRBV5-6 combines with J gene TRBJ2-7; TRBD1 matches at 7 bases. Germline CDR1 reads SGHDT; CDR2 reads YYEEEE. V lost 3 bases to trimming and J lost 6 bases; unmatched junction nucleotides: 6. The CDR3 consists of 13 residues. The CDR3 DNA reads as TGTGCCAGCAGCTCCCGGGACAGTCGCGAGCAGTACTTC. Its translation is CASSSRDSREQYF.

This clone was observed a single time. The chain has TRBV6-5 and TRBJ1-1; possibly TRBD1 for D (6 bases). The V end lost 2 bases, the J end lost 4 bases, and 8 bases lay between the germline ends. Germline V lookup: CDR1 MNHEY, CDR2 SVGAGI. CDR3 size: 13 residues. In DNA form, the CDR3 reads TGTGCCAGCAGTTACCAGGGGACCACTGAAGCTTTCTTT. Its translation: CASSYQGTTEAFF.

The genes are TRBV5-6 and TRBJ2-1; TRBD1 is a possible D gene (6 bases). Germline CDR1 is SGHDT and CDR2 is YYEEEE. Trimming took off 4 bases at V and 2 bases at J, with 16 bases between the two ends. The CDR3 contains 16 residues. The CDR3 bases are TGTGCCAGCAGCCATCTACAGGGCCCGACCTACAATGAGCAGTTCTTC. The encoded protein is CASSHLQGPTYNEQFF.

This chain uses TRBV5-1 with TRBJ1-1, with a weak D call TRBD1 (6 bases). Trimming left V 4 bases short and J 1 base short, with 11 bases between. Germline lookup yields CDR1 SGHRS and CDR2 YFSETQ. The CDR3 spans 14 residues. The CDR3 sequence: CASSRTVPNTEAFF. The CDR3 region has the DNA TGCGCCAGCAGCAGGACAGTCCCGAACACTGAAGCTTTCTTT.

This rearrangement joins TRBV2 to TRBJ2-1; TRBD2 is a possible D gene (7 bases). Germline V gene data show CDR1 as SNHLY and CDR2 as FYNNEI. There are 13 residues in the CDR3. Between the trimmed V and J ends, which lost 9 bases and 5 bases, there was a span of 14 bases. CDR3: CARGGVLHNEQFF. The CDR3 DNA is TGTGCCAGAGGGGGGGTCCTTCACAATGAGCAGTTCTTC.

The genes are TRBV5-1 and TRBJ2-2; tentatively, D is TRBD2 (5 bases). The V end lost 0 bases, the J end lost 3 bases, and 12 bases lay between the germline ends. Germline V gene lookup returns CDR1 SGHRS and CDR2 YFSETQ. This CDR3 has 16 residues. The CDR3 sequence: CASSLGSGPYTGELFF. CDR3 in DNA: TGCGCCAGCAGCTTGGGGAGCGGACCCTACACCGGGGAGCTGTTTTTT.

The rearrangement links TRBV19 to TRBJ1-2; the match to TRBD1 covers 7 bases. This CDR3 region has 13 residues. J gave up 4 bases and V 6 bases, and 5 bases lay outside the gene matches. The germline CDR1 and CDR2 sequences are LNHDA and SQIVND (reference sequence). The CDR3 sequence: CASSRGQFYGYTF. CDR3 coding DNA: TGTGCCAGTAGCCGGGGACAGTTCTATGGCTACACCTTC.

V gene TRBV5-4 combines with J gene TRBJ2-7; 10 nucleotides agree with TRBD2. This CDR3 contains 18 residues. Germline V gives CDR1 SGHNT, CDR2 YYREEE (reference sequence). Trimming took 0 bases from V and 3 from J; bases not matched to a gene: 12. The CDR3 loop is CASSLAGLAGEKGYEQYF. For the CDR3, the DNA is TGTGCCAGCAGCTTGGCCGGGCTAGCGGGAGAAAAGGGCTACGAGCAGTACTTC.

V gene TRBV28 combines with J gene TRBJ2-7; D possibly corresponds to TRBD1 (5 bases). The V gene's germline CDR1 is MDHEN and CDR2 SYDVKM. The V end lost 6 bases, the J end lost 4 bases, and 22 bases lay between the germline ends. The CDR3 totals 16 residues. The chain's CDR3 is CASSPARVLSAYEQYF. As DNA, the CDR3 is TGTGCCAGCAGCCCCGCCAGGGTGTTGTCGGCATACGAGCAGTACTTC.

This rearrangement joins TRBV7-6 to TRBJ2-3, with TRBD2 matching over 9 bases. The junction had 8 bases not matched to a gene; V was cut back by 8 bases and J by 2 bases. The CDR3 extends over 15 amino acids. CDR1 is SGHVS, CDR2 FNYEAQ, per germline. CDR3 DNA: TGTGCCAGCCGGCTAGCGGGGTCGAACACAGATACGCAGTATTTT. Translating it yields CASRLAGSNTDTQYF.

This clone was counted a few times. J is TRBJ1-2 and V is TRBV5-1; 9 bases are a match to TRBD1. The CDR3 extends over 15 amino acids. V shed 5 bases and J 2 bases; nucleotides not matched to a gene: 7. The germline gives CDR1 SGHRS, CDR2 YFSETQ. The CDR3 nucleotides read TGCGCCAGCAGAAGTCCGGGACAGGGAAACTATGGCTACACCTTC. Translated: CASRSPGQGNYGYTF.